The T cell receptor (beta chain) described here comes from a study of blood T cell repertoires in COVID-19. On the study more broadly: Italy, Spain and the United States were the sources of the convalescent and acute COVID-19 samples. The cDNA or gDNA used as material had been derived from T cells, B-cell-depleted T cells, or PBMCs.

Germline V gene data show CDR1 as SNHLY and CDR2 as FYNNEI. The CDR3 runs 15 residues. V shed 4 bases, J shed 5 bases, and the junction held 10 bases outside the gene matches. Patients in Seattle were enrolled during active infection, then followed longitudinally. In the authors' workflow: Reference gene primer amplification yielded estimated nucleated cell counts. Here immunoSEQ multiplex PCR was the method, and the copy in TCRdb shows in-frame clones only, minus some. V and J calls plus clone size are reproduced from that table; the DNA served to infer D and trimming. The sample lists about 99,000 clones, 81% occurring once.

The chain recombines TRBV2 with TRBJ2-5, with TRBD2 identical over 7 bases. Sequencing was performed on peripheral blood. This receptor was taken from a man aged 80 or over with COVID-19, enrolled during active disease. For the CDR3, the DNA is TGTGCCAGCAGTGGGGGAAGCGGGACGGTCGAGACCCAGTACTTC. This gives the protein CASSGGSGTVETQYF.